A single sample gave rise to the 21 T cell receptor beta chains below, sequenced in a study of beta chain features in type 1 diabetes. Points from the study as a whole: Patients with Type 1 diabetes showed moderately but significantly shorter TCRB CDR3s in all four CD4+ subsets.

The antigens these receptors bind are not known. Sequencing targeted expressed TCRB transcripts, as all isolated RNA had been reverse transcribed. Data came from immunoSEQ multiplex PCR; TCRdb stores just in-frame clones and leaves some out. Here the sample spans about 370,000 clones, around 10% being singletons. The sequencing sample was made of central memory CD4+ T cells from blood. Every receptor here comes from a man in his thirties or forties with type 1 diabetes.

This clone has a handful of counts. The chain links TRBV7-9 to TRBJ2-7; 9 bases align to TRBD2. With 5 bases clipped from V and 6 bases from J, the junction kept 5 bases outside the gene matches. CDR1 is SEHNR, CDR2 FQNEAQ, per germline (reference sequence). This CDR3 comprises 13 residues. In DNA, the CDR3 is TGTGCCAGCAGCGGCGGGAGGGCCCCCGAGCAGTACTTC. Protein product: CASSGGRAPEQYF.

In this sample, this clone turned up a few times. This chain joins TRBV19 and TRBJ2-1; TRBD1 is a possible D gene (6 bases). Trimming removed 7 bases from V and 6 bases from J, with 19 bases in between. Per the germline V gene, CDR1 is LNHDA and CDR2 is SQIVND (reference sequence). There are 15 residues in the CDR3. The CDR3 region is CASIRAGALPNEQFF. The CDR3 nucleotides read TGTGCCAGTATCCGGGCAGGGGCCCTTCCCAATGAGCAGTTCTTC.

This clone was seen only a few times. V and J are TRBV19 and TRBJ1-2, with D tentatively TRBD1 (6 bases). Germline V gene data show CDR1 as LNHDA and CDR2 as SQIVND (reference sequence). There are 12 residues in the CDR3. V was shortened by 5 bases and J by 13 bases, with 17 bases between the two germline ends. For the CDR3, the DNA is TGTGCCAGTAGTTCATGGACAGTCTTTCTCACCTTC. The encoded protein is CASSSWTVFLTF.

This clone was picked up a small number of times. The chain is built from TRBV4-3 and TRBJ2-7; TRBD1 agrees at 7 bases. V lost 1 base and J lost 3; bases outside the gene matches: 6. CDR1 is LGHNA and CDR2 is YSLEER in the germline V gene. The length of the CDR3 is 15 residues. CDR3 coding DNA: TGCGCCAGCAGCCAAGGAGGGGACAGTTACTACGAGCAGTACTTC. It encodes CASSQGGDSYYEQYF.

This clone has only a few counts. The chain recombines TRBV15 with TRBJ1-4; D not certain. The CDR3 contains 17 residues. V was trimmed by 0 bases and J by 0 bases, leaving 11 bases between them. In germline, CDR1 is LNHNV, CDR2 YYDKDF (reference sequence). The CDR3 loop reads CATSRDTALATNEKLFF. CDR3 sequence (DNA): TGTGCCACCAGCAGAGACACAGCCCTTGCAACTAATGAAAAACTGTTTTTT.

This clone was observed a handful of times. The chain links TRBV7-9 to TRBJ1-1; D unclear. The CDR3 spans 13 residues. Germline values: CDR1 SEHNR, CDR2 FQNEAQ (reference sequence). Trimming removed 3 bases at V and 3 bases at J, with 8 bases between. CDR3 protein: CASSFSADTEAFF. CDR3 coding DNA: TGTGCCAGCAGCTTTTCCGCCGACACTGAAGCTTTCTTT.

This clone was detected ten times or more. In nucleotides, the CDR3 is TGTGCCAGAGCCCAGGGTGCGGCCTACGAGCAGTACTTC. Its protein is CARAQGAAYEQYF. This chain uses TRBV6-6 with TRBJ2-7; TRBD1 might be the D (5 bases). V shed 9 bases and J shed 2 bases, with 14 bases lying between them. The CDR3 consists of 13 residues. Germline V gene data show CDR1 as MNHNY and CDR2 as SVGAGI (reference sequence).

In its sample, this clone was seen a few times. This chain connects TRBV5-4 to TRBJ1-1; unclear D gene. Trimming cost V 4 bases and J 0 bases, with 10 bases left between them. CDR1 is SGHNT and CDR2 is YYREEE in the germline V gene (reference sequence). This CDR3 has 14 amino acids. For the CDR3, the DNA is TGTGCCAGCAGCGACCTGACATTGAACACTGAAGCTTTCTTT. This gives the protein CASSDLTLNTEAFF.

This clone was seen a handful of times. This sample includes further DNA sequences coding for the same CDR3. The J gene is TRBJ2-1, the V gene TRBV7-2; 8 nucleotides line up with TRBD1. V shed 5 bases, J shed 5 bases, and the junction held 2 bases outside the gene matches. This CDR3 is built from 13 residues. Germline CDR1 SGHTA, CDR2 FQGNSA. The CDR3 DNA sequence: TGTGCCAGCAGCCCGGACAGGGACAATGAGCAGTTCTTC. Protein sequence: CASSPDRDNEQFF. Variable domain in full (rest from reference TRBV7-2 and TRBJ2-1): GAGVSQSPSNKVTEKGKDVELRCDPISGHTALYWYRQSLGQGLEFLIYFQGNSAPDKSGLPSDRFSAERTGGSVSTLTIQRTQQEDSAVYLCASSPDRDNEQFFGPGTRLTVL.

The chain couples TRBV7-2 to TRBJ2-7; no clear D gene. Trimming stripped 1 base from V and 3 bases from J, with 10 bases between. Germline CDR1 reads SGHTA; CDR2 reads FQGNSA. The CDR3 runs to 14 residues. The CDR3 region is CASSLDLGYYEQYF. The CDR3 bases are TGTGCCAGCAGCTTAGACCTCGGGTACTACGAGCAGTACTTC.

The chain uses TRBV18 and TRBJ2-3; the D gene is possibly TRBD2 (5 bases). The CDR3 extends over 15 amino acids. V was shortened by 6 bases and J by 4 bases, with 17 bases between the two germline ends. Germline CDR1 is KGHSH and CDR2 is LQKENI. This CDR3 is CASSPGGFRADTQYF. CDR3 sequence (DNA): TGTGCCAGCTCTCCGGGCGGGTTTAGAGCAGATACGCAGTATTTT.

This clone came up a few times. The chain combines TRBV19 with TRBJ2-5; tentatively, D is TRBD1 or TRBD2 (5 bases each). In germline, CDR1 is LNHDA, CDR2 SQIVND (reference sequence). V lost 0 bases and J 0 bases, leaving 11 bases between the germline ends. The CDR3 runs 16 residues. The CDR3 DNA is TGTGCCAGTAGTATAGATCGGGGACCGTACCAAGAGACCCAGTACTTC. Its translation is CASSIDRGPYQETQYF.

The table lists this clone with many counts. This chain joins TRBV4-1 and TRBJ2-2, with TRBD2 as a possible D gene (6 bases). This CDR3 contains 15 residues. V shed 2 bases and J shed 1 base, with 8 bases lying between them. Germline assignment: CDR1 MGHRA and CDR2 YSYEKL. The CDR3 nucleotides read TGCGCCAGCAGCCAAAATAGCGGGAACACCGGGGAGCTGTTTTTT. Its protein is CASSQNSGNTGELFF.

There are a few counts of this clone. The chain links TRBV7-2 to TRBJ1-5; D possibly corresponds to TRBD1 (5 bases). The CDR3 is 15 residues long. V lost 1 base and J 6 bases, leaving 13 bases between the germline ends. From germline, CDR1 is SGHTA and CDR2 FQGNSA. In DNA, the CDR3 is TGTGCCAGCAGCTTAGGGGGGAGTACGGTTCAGCCCCAGCATTTT. Translating it yields CASSLGGSTVQPQHF.

This clone has more than one count but fewer than ten. V usage is TRBV5-1 and J usage is TRBJ1-5; D is undetermined. CDR1 and CDR2 from the germline V gene are SGHRS and YFSETQ. This CDR3 comprises 15 residues. Trimming stripped 4 bases from V and 5 bases from J, with 16 bases between. CDR3 region: CASSLEDPGYQPQHF. The CDR3 region has the DNA TGCGCCAGCAGCCTCGAGGACCCGGGGTATCAGCCCCAGCATTTT.

Comment on this clone: This sample also contains other DNA sequences that code for the same CDR3. The gene calls are TRBV7-9 and TRBJ2-1; maybe TRBD1 (6 bases). Germline values: CDR1 SEHNR, CDR2 FQNEAQ (reference sequence). The CDR3 covers 15 residues. V dropped 0 bases and J dropped 4 bases, with 10 bases sitting between them. CDR3 amino acids: CASSLAQGSYNEQFF. The CDR3 coding sequence is TGTGCCAGCAGCTTAGCACAGGGAAGTTACAATGAGCAGTTCTTC.

The chain is built from TRBV29-1 and TRBJ2-2; TRBD2 agrees at 7 bases. CDR1 is SQVTM and CDR2 is ANQGSEA in the germline V gene. The V gene end was trimmed by 3 bases and the J gene end by 4 bases; junction bases not matched to a gene: 2. This CDR3 comprises 13 residues. Written as DNA, the CDR3 is TGCAGCGTTGATGCGGGGGTCACCGGGGAGCTGTTTTTT. As protein: CSVDAGVTGELFF.

This clone was detected ten times or more. The chain is built from TRBV2 and TRBJ2-1; 7 bases are a match to TRBD1. Germline loops: CDR1 SNHLY, CDR2 FYNNEI. V shed 10 bases and J 6 bases; nucleotides not matched to a gene: 9. The CDR3 runs 13 residues. The CDR3 region is CATTGVYGNEQFF. The CDR3 region has the DNA TGTGCCACCACAGGGGTGTACGGCAATGAGCAGTTCTTC. The full variable domain, its missing parts supplied by reference TRBV2 and TRBJ2-1, is EPEVTQTPSHQVTQMGQEVILRCVPISNHLYFYWYRQILGQKVEFLVSFYNNEISEKSEIFDDQFSVERPDGSNFTLKIRSTKLEDSAMYFCATTGVYGNEQFFGPGTRLTVL.

This clone was seen only a few times. The chain carries TRBV19 and TRBJ2-1, with 9 bases aligning to TRBD2. Germline assignment: CDR1 LNHDA and CDR2 SQIVND (reference sequence). The CDR3 loop spans 15 amino acids. V was pared by 0 bases and J by 8 bases, with 5 bases of the junction left unmatched. This CDR3 is CASSIDRASGDEQFF. The CDR3 DNA reads as TGTGCCAGTAGTATAGATCGGGCTAGCGGGGATGAGCAGTTCTTC.

This clone was recorded a few times. The chain carries TRBV28 and TRBJ2-5, with TRBD1 matching 12 bases. The CDR3 has 16 amino acids. Trimming cost V 5 bases and J 4 bases; bases outside gene matches: 8. Germline assignment: CDR1 MDHEN and CDR2 SYDVKM. CDR3 in DNA: TGTGCCAGCAGTCCCCTATGGGGACAGGGGGCAGAGACCCAGTACTTC. Its translation is CASSPLWGQGAETQYF.

This clone was detected a few times. This chain uses TRBV5-1 with TRBJ2-2, with D perhaps matching TRBD1 (5 bases). Looked up from germline, CDR1 is SGHRS and CDR2 is YFSETQ. CDR3 length: 16 residues. Trimming pared 0 bases from V and 1 base from J, leaving 10 bases between. The DNA for the CDR3 is TGCGCCAGCAGCTTGGGTAGACAGAAGAACACCGGGGAGCTGTTTTTT. This translates into CASSLGRQKNTGELFF.